The text below deals with one TCR beta chain. The antigen is not known. Since a much larger clone is just one base distant, this may be a read error. The data belong to a study of CD8 T cells in ankylosing spondylitis. The study, taken as a whole, reports: Enrichment of disease-linked clones was reportedly significant in matched ankylosing spondylitis synovial fluid.

TCRdb analysed the 5' RACE reads with MiXCR anew, one entry per CDR3 protein. The data contain about 190,000 distinct CDR3 sequences, approximately 12% of them seen just once; the ten biggest clones take up 11%. What was sequenced was blood, either unsorted or a sorted T cell fraction (not recorded which). The clonotype was recovered from a female donor with ankylosing spondylitis or in good health (not recorded which).

In DNA form, the CDR3 reads TGCAGCGTTGATTCCCTAGCGGGGAAAGTGTACAATGTGCAGTTCTTC. Translating it yields CSVDSLAGKVYNVQFF. This chain links TRBV29-1 with TRBJ2-1; 9 nucleotides line up with TRBD2. CDR3 length: 16 residues. Germline CDR1 is SQVTM and CDR2 is ANQGSEA.